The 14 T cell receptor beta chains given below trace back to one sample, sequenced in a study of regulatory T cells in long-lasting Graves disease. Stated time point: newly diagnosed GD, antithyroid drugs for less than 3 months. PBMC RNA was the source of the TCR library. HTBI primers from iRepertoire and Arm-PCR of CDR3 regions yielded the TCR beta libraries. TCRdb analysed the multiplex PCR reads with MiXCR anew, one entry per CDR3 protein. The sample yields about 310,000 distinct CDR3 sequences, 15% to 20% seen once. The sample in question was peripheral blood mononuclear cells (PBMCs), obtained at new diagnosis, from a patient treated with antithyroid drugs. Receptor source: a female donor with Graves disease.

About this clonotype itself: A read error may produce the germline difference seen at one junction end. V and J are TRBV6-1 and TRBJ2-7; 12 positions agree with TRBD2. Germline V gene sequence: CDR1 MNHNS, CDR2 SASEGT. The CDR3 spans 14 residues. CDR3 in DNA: TGTGCCAGCAGCCCACTAGCGGGAGGCTCTATGCTTGACTTC. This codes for CASSPLAGGSMLDF.

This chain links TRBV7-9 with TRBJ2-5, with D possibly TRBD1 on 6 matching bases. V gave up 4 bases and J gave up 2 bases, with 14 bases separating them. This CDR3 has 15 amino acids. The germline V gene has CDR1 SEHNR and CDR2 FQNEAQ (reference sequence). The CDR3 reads CASSSMGHLQETQYF. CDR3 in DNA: TGTGCCAGCAGCTCAATGGGACACCTTCAAGAGACCCAGTACTTC.

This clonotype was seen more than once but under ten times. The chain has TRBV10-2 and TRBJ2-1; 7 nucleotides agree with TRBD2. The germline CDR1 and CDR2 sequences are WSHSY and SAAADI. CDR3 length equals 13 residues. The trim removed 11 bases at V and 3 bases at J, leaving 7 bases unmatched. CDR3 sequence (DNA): TGCGCCGGGGGAAGCGGGAACTACAATGAGCAGTTCTTC. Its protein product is CAGGSGNYNEQFF.

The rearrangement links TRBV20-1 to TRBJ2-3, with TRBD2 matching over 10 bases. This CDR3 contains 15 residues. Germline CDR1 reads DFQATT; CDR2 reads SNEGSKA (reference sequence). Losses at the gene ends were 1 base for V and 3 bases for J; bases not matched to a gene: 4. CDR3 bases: TGCAGTGCTAGAGTAGCTAGCGGGAGAACAGATACGCAGTATTTT. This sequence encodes CSARVASGRTDTQYF.

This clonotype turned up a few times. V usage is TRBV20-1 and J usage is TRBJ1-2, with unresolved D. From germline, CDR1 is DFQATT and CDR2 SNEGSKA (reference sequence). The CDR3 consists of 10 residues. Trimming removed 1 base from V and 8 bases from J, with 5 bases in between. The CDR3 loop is CSARGRGYTF. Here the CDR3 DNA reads TGCAGTGCTAGAGGCAGGGGCTACACCTTC.

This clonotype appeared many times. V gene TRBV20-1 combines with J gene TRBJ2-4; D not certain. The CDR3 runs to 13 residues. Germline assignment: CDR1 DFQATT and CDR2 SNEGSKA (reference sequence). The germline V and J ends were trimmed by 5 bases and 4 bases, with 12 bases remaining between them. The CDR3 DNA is TGCAGTGCTCTGGAGACCTCGAAAAACATTCAGTACTTC. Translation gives CSALETSKNIQYF.

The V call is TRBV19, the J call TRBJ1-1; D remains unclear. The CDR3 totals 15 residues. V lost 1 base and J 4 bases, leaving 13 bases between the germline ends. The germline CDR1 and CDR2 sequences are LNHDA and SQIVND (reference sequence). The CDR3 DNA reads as TGTGCCAGTAGTATAGGGCCCGGGCCAGTCACTGAAGCTTTCTTT. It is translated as CASSIGPGPVTEAFF.

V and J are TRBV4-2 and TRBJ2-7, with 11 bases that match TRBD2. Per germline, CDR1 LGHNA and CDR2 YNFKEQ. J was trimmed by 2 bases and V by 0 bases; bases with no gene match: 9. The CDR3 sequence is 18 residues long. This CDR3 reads CASSQDLVTSGVTYEQYF. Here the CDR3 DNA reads TGTGCCAGCAGCCAAGATCTTGTGACTAGCGGGGTGACCTACGAGCAGTACTTC.

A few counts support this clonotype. The CDR3 DNA follows: TGTGCCACCAGCAGAGCCCGGTTGGTGGGACAGGGGGCCAAGCAGTACTTC. Protein sequence: CATSRARLVGQGAKQYF. The rearrangement uses TRBV15 and TRBJ2-7; 12 bases align to TRBD1. V lost 1 base and J lost 8; bases outside the gene matches: 12. The CDR3 has 17 amino acids. The germline gives CDR1 LNHNV, CDR2 YYDKDF (reference sequence).

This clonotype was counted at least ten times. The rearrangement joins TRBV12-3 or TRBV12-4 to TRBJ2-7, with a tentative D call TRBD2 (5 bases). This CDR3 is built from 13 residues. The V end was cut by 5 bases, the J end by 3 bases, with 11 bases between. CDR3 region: CASSQDFLYEQYF. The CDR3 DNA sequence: TGTGCCAGCAGTCAGGACTTCCTCTACGAGCAGTACTTC.

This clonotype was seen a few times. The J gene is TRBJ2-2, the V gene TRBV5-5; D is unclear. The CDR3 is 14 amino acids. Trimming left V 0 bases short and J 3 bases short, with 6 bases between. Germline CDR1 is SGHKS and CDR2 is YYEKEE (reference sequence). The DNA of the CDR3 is TGTGCCAGCAGCTTGGCCTCTTACACCGGGGAGCTGTTTTTT. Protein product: CASSLASYTGELFF. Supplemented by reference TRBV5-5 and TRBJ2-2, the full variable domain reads DAGVTQSPTHLIKTRGQQVTLRCSPISGHKSVSWYQQVLGQGPQFIFQYYEKEERGRGNFPDRFSARQFPNYSSELNVNALLLGDSALYLCASSLASYTGELFFGEGSRLTVL.

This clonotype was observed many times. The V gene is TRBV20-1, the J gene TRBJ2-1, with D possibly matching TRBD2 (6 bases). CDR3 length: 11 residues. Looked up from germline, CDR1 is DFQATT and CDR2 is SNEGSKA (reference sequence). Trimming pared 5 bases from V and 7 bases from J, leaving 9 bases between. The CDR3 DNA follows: TGCAGTGCTTACCGGGGGAATGAGCAGTTCTTC. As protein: CSAYRGNEQFF.

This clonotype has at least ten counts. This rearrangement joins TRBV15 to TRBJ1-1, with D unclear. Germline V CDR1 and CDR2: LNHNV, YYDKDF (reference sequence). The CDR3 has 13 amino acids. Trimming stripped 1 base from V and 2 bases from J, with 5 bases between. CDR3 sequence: CATSRGANTEAFF. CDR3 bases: TGTGCCACCAGCAGAGGGGCAAACACTGAAGCTTTCTTT.

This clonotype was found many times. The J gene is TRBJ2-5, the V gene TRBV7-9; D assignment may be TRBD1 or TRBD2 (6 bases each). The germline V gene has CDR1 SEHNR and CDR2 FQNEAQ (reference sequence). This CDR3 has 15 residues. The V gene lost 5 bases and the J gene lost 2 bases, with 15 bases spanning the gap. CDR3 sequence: CASSDRRDLQETQYF. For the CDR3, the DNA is TGTGCCAGCAGCGACAGGAGGGATCTTCAAGAGACCCAGTACTTC.